This T cell receptor beta chain was identified in a study of blood T cell repertoires in COVID-19. At the level of the study: Italy, Spain and the United States were the sources of the convalescent and acute COVID-19 samples. The cDNA or gDNA used as material had been derived from T cells, B-cell-depleted T cells, or PBMCs.

The CDR3 runs to 13 residues. CDR1 MDHEN and CDR2 SYDVKM come from the germline V gene. The trim removed 6 bases at V and 8 bases at J, leaving 3 bases unmatched. Original data processing: Scientists estimated how many nucleated cells there were by amplifying reference gene primers. Data came from immunoSEQ multiplex PCR; TCRdb stores just in-frame clones and leaves some out. V, J and clone size are those of that table, while D and trimming were read from the DNA. The repertoire holds over 150,000 clones, with over 75% as singletons. Sample: peripheral blood. This TCR was sampled from a man aged 70-80 years with acute or convalescent COVID-19. The chain recombines TRBV28 with TRBJ2-5, with 13 nucleotides matching TRBD2. This chain's CDR3 is CASRGTSGTTQYF. The CDR3 nucleotides read TGTGCCAGCAGGGGGACTAGCGGGACTACCCAGTACTTC.